This passage covers 32 T cell receptor beta chains from one sample sequenced in a study of control samples from healthy donors and cancer patients (dated by TCRdb to about 2020). Library construction relied on the immunoSEQ multiplex PCR assay. TCRdb's version of the immuneACCESS table is confined to in-frame rearrangements and falls short of the full clone set. An unresolved V gene accounts for under half of the shortfall where checked; the remainder is of unknown origin. Across this sample there are about 140,000 clones, with about nine tenths seen only once. Approximately 9.4% of the sample is in the top ten clones. Sequencing input: blood. These receptors all stem from a woman aged 25 to 39 in good health.

The V gene is TRBV6-5, the J gene TRBJ1-4; D is undetermined. V was cut by 2 bases and J by 3 bases, with 13 bases left in between. Germline V gene data show CDR1 as MNHEY and CDR2 as SVGAGI. This CDR3 comprises 16 residues. The CDR3 bases are TGTGCCAGCAGTTACCTTTCGGGAGCGGCTAATGAAAAACTGTTTTTT. Its protein is CASSYLSGAANEKLFF.

V gene TRBV2 combines with J gene TRBJ1-2, with a weak D call TRBD1 (6 bases). Looked up from germline, CDR1 is SNHLY and CDR2 is FYNNEI. Trimming took 4 bases from V and 4 from J, leaving 10 bases between them. CDR3 length equals 13 residues. CDR3 nucleotide sequence: TGTGCCAGCAGTGTAGAGGGGGGCTATGGCTACACCTTC. Protein sequence: CASSVEGGYGYTF.

V and J are TRBV10-2 and TRBJ1-2; maybe TRBD1 (5 bases). Trimming cost V 0 bases and J 4 bases, with 12 bases left between them. The CDR3 has 15 residues. From germline, CDR1 is WSHSY and CDR2 SAAADI. CDR3 loop: CASSESWGFGYGYTF. In DNA, the CDR3 is TGCGCCAGCAGTGAGTCGTGGGGGTTCGGCTATGGCTACACCTTC.

Worth noting for this clone: In the same sample, other DNA sequences code for this CDR3. V usage is TRBV2 and J usage is TRBJ2-1, with 13 bases lining up with TRBD2. CDR1 and CDR2 from the germline V gene are SNHLY and FYNNEI. J was trimmed by 4 bases and V by 6 bases; bases with no gene match: 3. There are 15 residues in the CDR3. CDR3 bases: TGTGCCAGCAGCCTACTAGCGGGAGGGTACAATGAGCAGTTCTTC. This encodes CASSLLAGGYNEQFF.

V is TRBV29-1 and J is TRBJ1-4; D is perhaps TRBD1 (5 bases). There are 16 residues in the CDR3. The ends were cut back, 0 bases at V and 5 bases at J, with 16 bases in the middle. Germline lookup yields CDR1 SQVTM and CDR2 ANQGSEA. The CDR3 DNA reads as TGCAGCGTTGAAGACCCAGGGTCGGATTCCAATGAAAAACTGTTTTTT. This encodes CSVEDPGSDSNEKLFF.

This clone occurred once. V and J are TRBV30 and TRBJ2-2; a weak D match, TRBD2 (5 bases). The CDR3 is made up of 13 amino acids. V lost 5 bases and J lost 1, with 8 bases in between. Germline assignment: CDR1 GTSNPN and CDR2 SVGIG (reference sequence). CDR3 bases: TGTGCCTGGGACGGACTGAACACCGGGGAGCTGTTTTTT. It translates to CAWDGLNTGELFF.

CDR3 coding DNA: TGTGCCAGCAGGCAACAGGGGAAGTCCTACAATGAGCAGTTCTTC. As protein: CASRQQGKSYNEQFF. The chain links TRBV2 to TRBJ2-1; 7 bases are shared with TRBD1. V shed 6 bases and J 1 base; nucleotides not matched to a gene: 6. Germline V lookup: CDR1 SNHLY, CDR2 FYNNEI. The CDR3 consists of 15 residues.

The rearrangement joins TRBV7-2 to TRBJ2-7, with TRBD2 matching over 9 bases. Germline CDR1 reads SGHTA; CDR2 reads FQGNSA. The CDR3 runs to 15 residues. V shed 2 bases and J 2 bases; nucleotides not matched to a gene: 4. DNA for the CDR3: TGTGCCAGCAGCTTAAAGGCGGGAGGGCCCTACGAGCAGTACTTC. Protein product: CASSLKAGGPYEQYF.

J is TRBJ2-5 and V is TRBV19; tentative D call: TRBD1 (5 bases). CDR1 LNHDA and CDR2 SQIVND come from the germline V gene (reference sequence). The length of the CDR3 is 14 residues. With 5 bases removed from V and 5 bases from J, the gap between germline ends came to 15 bases. The CDR3 reads CASSEQALLETQYF. CDR3 nucleotides: TGTGCCAGTAGTGAACAGGCCCTACTGGAGACCCAGTACTTC.

The chain employs TRBV2 and TRBJ2-7; D possibly corresponds to TRBD1 (6 bases). Trimming removed 1 base at V and 4 bases at J, with 11 bases between. CDR1 is SNHLY and CDR2 is FYNNEI in the germline V gene. This CDR3 comprises 14 residues. The CDR3 nucleotides read TGTGCCAGCAGTGAAGACAGGGTTAGGTACGAGCAGTACTTC. This encodes CASSEDRVRYEQYF. Filled out from reference TRBV2 and TRBJ2-7, the complete variable domain reads EPEVTQTPSHQVTQMGQEVILRCVPISNHLYFYWYRQILGQKVEFLVSFYNNEISEKSEIFDDQFSVERPDGSNFTLKIRSTKLEDSAMYFCASSEDRVRYEQYFGPGTRLTVT.

The chain uses TRBV5-1 and TRBJ2-5, with 8 positions matching TRBD1. The germline V gene has CDR1 SGHRS and CDR2 YFSETQ. The trim removed 4 bases at V and 10 bases at J, leaving 9 bases unmatched. The CDR3 loop spans 13 amino acids. CDR3 sequence (DNA): TGCGCCAGCAGCCCGGACAGGGAACAGATCCAGTACTTC. It codes for CASSPDREQIQYF. The full variable domain, in which reference TRBV5-1 and TRBJ2-5 provide the parts outside the CDR3, is KAGVTQTPRYLIKTRGQQVTLSCSPISGHRSVSWYQQTPGQGLQFLFEYFSETQRNKGNFPGRFSGRQFSNSRSEMNVSTLELGDSALYLCASSPDREQIQYFGPGTRLLVL.

J is TRBJ2-1 and V is TRBV2; no firm D call. Between the trimmed V and J ends, which lost 4 bases and 5 bases, there was a span of 9 bases. Germline assignment: CDR1 SNHLY and CDR2 FYNNEI. CDR3 length: 13 residues. The CDR3 sequence: CASSVRQDNEQFF. The CDR3 coding sequence is TGTGCCAGCAGTGTACGTCAAGACAATGAGCAGTTCTTC.

In this sample, this clone turned up once. This sequence joins TRBV19 and TRBJ1-5; 7 bases align to TRBD1. Germline trimming cut 7 bases from V and 7 bases from J; bases unmatched to any gene: 7. The germline V gene encodes CDR1 LNHDA and CDR2 SQIVND (reference sequence). The CDR3 totals 13 residues. CDR3 protein: CASNLRGEQPQHF. DNA of the CDR3: TGTGCCAGTAACCTCAGGGGGGAACAGCCCCAGCATTTT.

V usage is TRBV5-1 and J usage is TRBJ2-3, with 8 bases that match TRBD2. Looked up from germline, CDR1 is SGHRS and CDR2 is YFSETQ. This CDR3 is built from 15 residues. The trim removed 0 bases at V and 4 bases at J, leaving 4 bases unmatched. Here the CDR3 DNA reads TGCGCCAGCAGCTTGGCTGCAGCGGGGGCAGATACGCAGTATTTT. The encoded protein is CASSLAAAGADTQYF. Drawing the rest from reference TRBV5-1 and TRBJ2-3, the complete variable domain is KAGVTQTPRYLIKTRGQQVTLSCSPISGHRSVSWYQQTPGQGLQFLFEYFSETQRNKGNFPGRFSGRQFSNSRSEMNVSTLELGDSALYLCASSLAAAGADTQYFGPGTRLTVL.

The chain employs TRBV5-6 and TRBJ2-1, with a possible D match to TRBD2 (6 bases). There are 16 residues in the CDR3. CDR1 and CDR2 (germline): SGHDT, YYEEEE. Trimming took off 0 bases at V and 2 bases at J, with 12 bases between the two ends. CDR3 nucleotides: TGTGCCAGCAGCTTGGATGTAGCGGAACCCTACAATGAGCAGTTCTTC. It specifies CASSLDVAEPYNEQFF.

A word on this clone: Other DNA sequences within the sample encode an identical CDR3. V and J are TRBV4-2 and TRBJ2-7; 13 nucleotides align to TRBD2. The length of the CDR3 is 16 residues. Germline V gene sequence: CDR1 LGHNA, CDR2 YNFKEQ. V lost 3 bases and J lost 7; bases outside the gene matches: 9. CDR3 DNA sequence: TGTGCCAGCAGCCAGGTAGGACTAGCGGGAGAGGGGGAGCAGTACTTC. It specifies CASSQVGLAGEGEQYF.

The CDR3 nucleotides are TGTGCCAGCAGCCGGACAGGGGGCTTAAATCAGCCCCAGCATTTT. Protein sequence: CASSRTGGLNQPQHF. The chain couples TRBV13 to TRBJ1-5; 11 nucleotides match TRBD1. The trim removed 5 bases at V and 4 bases at J, leaving 4 bases unmatched. This CDR3 comprises 15 residues. Germline assignment: CDR1 PRHDT and CDR2 FYEKMQ (reference sequence).

This clone was counted only a few times. The chain uses TRBV15 and TRBJ1-3, with TRBD1 as a possible D gene (5 bases). This CDR3 has 15 residues. V lost 0 bases to trimming and J lost 2 bases, with 8 bases between them. Looked up from germline, CDR1 is LNHNV and CDR2 is YYDKDF (reference sequence). The CDR3 sequence: CATSRDRGTGNTIYF. The CDR3 region has the DNA TGTGCCACCAGCAGAGATCGGGGGACTGGAAACACCATATATTTT.

This chain connects TRBV5-1 to TRBJ2-1; D is unclear. This CDR3 comprises 12 residues. The V end lost 1 base, the J end lost 9 bases, and 8 bases lay between the germline ends. Per the germline V gene, CDR1 is SGHRS and CDR2 is YFSETQ. CDR3 residues: CASSLILGEQFF. The CDR3, as DNA: TGCGCCAGCAGCTTGATATTGGGTGAGCAGTTCTTC.

This chain connects TRBV24-1 to TRBJ2-3; no clear D gene. The CDR3 extends over 15 amino acids. Germline V gene data show CDR1 as KGHDR and CDR2 as SFDVKD. Deletions cut 2 bases from V and 0 bases from J, with 8 bases between. In DNA form, the CDR3 reads TGTGCCACCAGTGATTCGGCACCGAGCACAGATACGCAGTATTTT. Its translation: CATSDSAPSTDTQYF.

The CDR3 region is CASSLAQGDNSPLHF. The CDR3 DNA follows: TGTGCCAGCAGCTTGGCGCAGGGAGATAATTCACCCCTCCACTTT. This sequence joins TRBV28 and TRBJ1-6, with D possibly being TRBD1 (5 bases). Germline-derived CDR1 and CDR2 are MDHEN and SYDVKM. Trimming shortened V by 6 bases and J by 5 bases, and 14 bases separated the two germline ends. The CDR3 covers 15 residues.

Only one count was recorded for this clone. This rearrangement joins TRBV7-3 to TRBJ2-2; 9 bases map to TRBD2. This CDR3 region has 16 residues. V trimming: 4 bases; J trimming: 0 bases; junction bases outside the gene matches: 3. The germline gives CDR1 SGHTA, CDR2 FQGTGA. CDR3 loop: CASSSVAGANTGELFF. Here the CDR3 DNA reads TGTGCCAGCAGCTCGGTAGCGGGAGCGAACACCGGGGAGCTGTTTTTT.

This clone showed up just a few times. The chain recombines TRBV11-2 with TRBJ2-2, with D unresolved. The CDR3 covers 19 residues. The V and J ends lost 5 bases and 0 bases respectively, with 22 bases between them. Germline assignment: CDR1 SGHAT and CDR2 FQNNGV. The DNA for the CDR3 is TGTGCCAGCAGCCCCCCCTCGCAGGTCTCGTTCTCGAACACCGGGGAGCTGTTTTTT. Protein product: CASSPPSQVSFSNTGELFF.

The genes are TRBV6-5 and TRBJ1-4; TRBD1 aligns across 8 bases. This CDR3 contains 14 residues. Germline CDR1 reads MNHEY; CDR2 reads SVGAGI. The trim removed 2 bases at V and 4 bases at J, leaving 0 bases unmatched. This CDR3 is CASSYDRGNEKLFF. DNA for the CDR3: TGTGCCAGCAGTTACGACAGGGGTAATGAAAAACTGTTTTTT.

The rearrangement links TRBV11-2 to TRBJ1-5, with D unclear. Trimming took off 5 bases at V and 1 base at J, with 9 bases between the two ends. There are 14 residues in the CDR3. Germline V gives CDR1 SGHAT, CDR2 FQNNGV. The CDR3 nucleotides are TGTGCCAGCAGCCATGGACGGAGCAATCAGCCCCAGCATTTT. Translation: CASSHGRSNQPQHF.

The chain combines TRBV6-5 with TRBJ1-1; D ambiguous. CDR1 MNHEY and CDR2 SVGAGI come from the germline V gene. The ends were cut back, 8 bases at V and 7 bases at J, with 17 bases in the middle. The CDR3 is 13 amino acids. This chain's CDR3 is CASVLTARGEAFF. Written as DNA, the CDR3 is TGTGCCAGCGTACTTACTGCCCGGGGTGAAGCTTTCTTT.

The CDR3 coding sequence is TGTGCCAGTAGAGGGATGGGGTTGACCCGGGAGACCCAGTACTTC. The encoded protein is CASRGMGLTRETQYF. V gene TRBV19 combines with J gene TRBJ2-5; D gene unclear. The CDR3 is made up of 15 amino acids. Trimming removed 6 bases at V and 5 bases at J, with 19 bases between. Germline V gives CDR1 LNHDA, CDR2 SQIVND (reference sequence). The full variable domain, its missing parts supplied by reference TRBV19 and TRBJ2-5, is DGGITQSPKYLFRKEGQNVTLSCEQNLNHDAMYWYRQDPGQGLRLIYYSQIVNDFQKGDIAEGYSVSREKKESFPLTVTSAQKNPTAFYLCASRGMGLTRETQYFGPGTRLLVL.

The chain links TRBV18 to TRBJ1-6; D remains ambiguous. The CDR3 extends over 15 amino acids. Between the trimmed V and J ends, which lost 3 bases and 6 bases, there was a span of 12 bases. The germline V gene has CDR1 KGHSH and CDR2 LQKENI. CDR3 loop: CASSPHAEGNSPLHF. For the CDR3, the DNA is TGTGCCAGCTCACCCCACGCGGAGGGTAATTCACCCCTCCACTTT.

V is TRBV6-6 and J is TRBJ2-7; 8 nucleotides align to TRBD1. CDR3 length equals 16 residues. Germline lookup yields CDR1 MNHNY and CDR2 SVGAGI (reference sequence). V trimming: 6 bases; J trimming: 0 bases; junction bases outside the gene matches: 10. The CDR3 nucleotides read TGTGCCAGCAGATCTCCTCGGACAGGGAGCTCCTACGAGCAGTACTTC. Its translation is CASRSPRTGSSYEQYF.

The chain uses TRBV27 and TRBJ1-2; D is possibly TRBD1 (5 bases). Deletions cut 3 bases from V and 9 bases from J, with 8 bases between. The CDR3 sequence is 11 residues long. The germline CDR1 and CDR2 sequences are MNHEY and SMNVEV (reference sequence). CDR3 in DNA: TGTGCCAGCAGTTTCCGGGGCCGCTACACCTTC. This sequence encodes CASSFRGRYTF.

The chain employs TRBV6-5 and TRBJ1-2, with 8 nucleotides matching TRBD1. With 5 bases clipped from V and 6 bases from J, the junction kept 11 bases outside the gene matches. The CDR3 is made up of 15 amino acids. Germline V CDR1 and CDR2: MNHEY, SVGAGI. The CDR3 spells CASSLPGQGVNGYTF. CDR3 bases: TGTGCCAGCAGTCTCCCCGGACAGGGTGTGAATGGCTACACCTTC.

This chain uses TRBV29-1 with TRBJ2-5, with TRBD1 identical over 8 bases. The ends lost 7 bases at V and 4 bases at J; junction bases unmatched: 5. This CDR3 spans 12 amino acids. Looked up from germline, CDR1 is SQVTM and CDR2 is ANQGSEA. The CDR3 DNA follows: TGCAGCGGCGGACAGGGATCAGAGACCCAGTACTTC. As protein: CSGGQGSETQYF.